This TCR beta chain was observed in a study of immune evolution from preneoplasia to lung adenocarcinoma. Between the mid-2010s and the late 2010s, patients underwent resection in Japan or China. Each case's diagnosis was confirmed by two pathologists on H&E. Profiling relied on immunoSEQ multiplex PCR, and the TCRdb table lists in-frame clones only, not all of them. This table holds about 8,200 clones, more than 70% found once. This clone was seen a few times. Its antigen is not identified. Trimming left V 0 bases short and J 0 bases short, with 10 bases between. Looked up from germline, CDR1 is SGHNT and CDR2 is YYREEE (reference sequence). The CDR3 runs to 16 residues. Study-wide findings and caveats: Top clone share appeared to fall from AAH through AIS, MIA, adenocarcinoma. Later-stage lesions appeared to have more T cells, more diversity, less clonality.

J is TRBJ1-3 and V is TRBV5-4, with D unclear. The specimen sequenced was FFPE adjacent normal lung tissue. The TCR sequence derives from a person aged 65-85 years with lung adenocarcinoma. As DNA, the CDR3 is TGTGCCAGCAGCTTGGCGCAGACTAGCTCTGGAAACACCATATATTTT. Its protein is CASSLAQTSSGNTIYF.